This T cell receptor beta chain was identified in a study of blood T cells in healthy people across ages. Whole-study results and caveats: Expanded clonotype changes were possibly confounded by unknown donor CMV status. Older age went with lower TCR beta diversity per million T cells, in a roughly linear way.

A J-beta primer mix and a sample-barcoded 5' primer were used in a second PCR of roughly 6 to 11 cycles. TCRdb recomputed calls from the 5' RACE reads with MiXCR, one row per CDR3 protein. The sample includes 850,000 to 1,300,000 distinct CDR3 sequences, roughly 45% of them seen just once. Donors each provided approximately 9.6 milliliters of peripheral blood. Total RNA extracted from each sample amounted to at least 5.5 micrograms. Points on this clonotype: Its antigen remains unidentified.

The sequenced sample consisted of blood. The sequence came from a woman in her sixties or seventies in good health.

The CDR3 nucleotides are TGTGCCAGCAGTGGGGTGAGGAGGGCAGAGACCCAGTACTTC. Translated: CASSGVRRAETQYF. The J gene is TRBJ2-5, the V gene TRBV2; maybe TRBD2 (6 bases). V shed 4 bases and J shed 4 bases, with 13 bases lying between them. Per germline, CDR1 SNHLY and CDR2 FYNNEI. The CDR3 extends over 14 amino acids.